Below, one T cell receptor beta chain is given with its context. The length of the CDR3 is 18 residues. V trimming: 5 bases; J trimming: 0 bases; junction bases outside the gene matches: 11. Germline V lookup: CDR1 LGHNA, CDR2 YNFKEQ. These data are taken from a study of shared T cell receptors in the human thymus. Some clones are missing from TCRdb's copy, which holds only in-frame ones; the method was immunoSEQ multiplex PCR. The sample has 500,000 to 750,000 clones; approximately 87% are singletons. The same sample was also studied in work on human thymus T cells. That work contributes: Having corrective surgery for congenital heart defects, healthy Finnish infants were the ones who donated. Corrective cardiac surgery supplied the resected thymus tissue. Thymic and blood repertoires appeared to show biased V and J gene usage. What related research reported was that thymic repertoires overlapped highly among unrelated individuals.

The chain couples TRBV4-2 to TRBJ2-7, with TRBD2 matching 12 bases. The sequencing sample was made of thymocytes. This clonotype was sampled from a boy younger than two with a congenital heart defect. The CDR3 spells CASSLGLAGRWSSYEQYF. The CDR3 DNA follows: TGTGCCAGCAGCTTAGGACTAGCGGGACGGTGGAGCTCCTACGAGCAGTACTTC.